The 5 T cell receptor beta chains listed next were all sequenced from one sample in a study of shared clonotypes between healthy human individuals. Assay: immunoSEQ multiplex PCR; the TCRdb copy retains only in-frame clones and omits some. This sample has 1.4 million to 1.5 million clones, with around 97% found just once. Sequencing was performed on naive CD4+ T cells sorted from blood. Subset specified: CD45RA+ positively selected. The receptors were gathered from a man aged 30 to 45 in good health.

V and J are TRBV19 and TRBJ2-7, with D perhaps matching TRBD1 (6 bases). The germline V and J ends were trimmed by 5 bases and 2 bases, with 16 bases remaining between them. The CDR3 contains 15 residues. Germline V CDR1 and CDR2: LNHDA, SQIVND (reference sequence). The DNA of the CDR3 is TGTGCCAGTAGTGTACAGGGATTCTACCCCTACGAGCAGTACTTC. Its translation: CASSVQGFYPYEQYF.

This clone was detected only once. The chain uses TRBV7-8 and TRBJ1-5; tentatively, D is TRBD1 (5 bases). The V gene's germline CDR1 is SGHVS and CDR2 FQNEAQ. The CDR3 totals 15 residues. V lost 1 base and J 5 bases, leaving 12 bases between the germline ends. CDR3 nucleotides: TGTGCCAGCAGCTTAGACGGGGCCCGGGATCAGCCCCAGCATTTT. It specifies CASSLDGARDQPQHF. Supplemented by reference TRBV7-8 and TRBJ1-5, the full variable domain reads GAGVSQSPRYKVAKRGQDVALRCDPISGHVSLFWYQQALGQGPEFLTYFQNEAQLDKSGLPSDRFFAERPEGSVSTLKIQRTQQEDSAVYLCASSLDGARDQPQHFGDGTRLSIL.

The chain combines TRBV28 with TRBJ1-2; D may be TRBD1 (6 bases). Trimming pared 5 bases from V and 1 base from J, leaving 11 bases between. From germline, CDR1 is MDHEN and CDR2 SYDVKM. This CDR3 contains 14 residues. The CDR3 protein is CASSAGDVNYGYTF. DNA for the CDR3: TGTGCCAGCAGTGCAGGGGATGTTAACTATGGCTACACCTTC.

The chain is built from TRBV2 and TRBJ2-5; 12 bases fit TRBD2. The CDR3 consists of 15 residues. CDR1 and CDR2 from the germline V gene are SNHLY and FYNNEI. V trimming: 4 bases; J trimming: 9 bases; junction bases outside the gene matches: 9. The CDR3 DNA sequence: TGTGCCAGCAGTGCCCGGACTAGCGGGGCTCTTGCCCAGTACTTC. Its translation is CASSARTSGALAQYF. The variable domain in full, completed from reference TRBV2 and TRBJ2-5, reads EPEVTQTPSHQVTQMGQEVILRCVPISNHLYFYWYRQILGQKVEFLVSFYNNEISEKSEIFDDQFSVERPDGSNFTLKIRSTKLEDSAMYFCASSARTSGALAQYFGPGTRLLVL.

This chain joins TRBV19 and TRBJ2-3; 14 bases fit TRBD2. The CDR3 extends over 18 amino acids. Losses at the gene ends were 3 bases for V and 0 bases for J; bases not matched to a gene: 5. Germline CDR1 is LNHDA and CDR2 is SQIVND (reference sequence). This CDR3 is CASSMMGLAGASTDTQYF. As DNA, the CDR3 is TGTGCCAGTAGTATGATGGGACTAGCGGGAGCCAGCACAGATACGCAGTATTTT.